This note documents a single T cell receptor beta chain sequence. The target antigen is unknown. These data are taken from a study of cytomegalovirus exposure and HLA in healthy donors. The study's findings and limits: Across donors, most TCRs were seen rarely, yet some public ones were widespread. In a later analysis, an Asian-associated ancestry cluster reportedly showed fewer N-insertions than the approximately 670-donor mean.

PCR employed 60 Vbeta and 13 Jbeta primers. Produced via immunoSEQ multiplex PCR; TCRdb's table is partial and in-frame only. Of roughly 27,000 clones listed, more than 55% are singletons. The sample was PBMCs. This TCR derives from a male donor in good health and CMV-seropositive.

CDR3 amino acids: CATSSHSGVAETGITDTQYF. The DNA of the CDR3 is TGTGCCACCAGCAGTCATTCTGGGGTAGCGGAGACGGGGATCACAGATACGCAGTATTTT. The chain carries TRBV15 and TRBJ2-3; perhaps TRBD2 as D (6 bases). The CDR3 contains 20 residues. From germline, CDR1 is LNHNV and CDR2 YYDKDF (reference sequence). Trimming removed 3 bases from V and 2 bases from J, with 27 bases in between.